This TCR beta chain was identified during a study of CD8 T cells in Susac syndrome (dated by TCRdb to between 2019 and 2020). Notes on the research overall: Of the Susac syndrome patients who were sequenced, eight were in clinical remission while about six had clinically active disease. At the time of blood withdrawal, Susac syndrome patients were either therapy-naive, taking corticosteroids (with some also receiving IVIg), or on IVIg alone. The study used repertoire sequencing to test whether antigen drove CD8+ T cell activation and differentiation in Susac syndrome. The research as a whole found: The CD4+ T cell repertoire of patients with Susac syndrome showed no detectable clonal expansion. The number of individuals in the TCR sequencing and HLA analysis was recognized as being relatively small.

RNA was extracted using the RNeasy kit, and roughly 0.45 to 1 ug of the RNA was reverse transcribed with random hexamers. TCR beta CDR3 regions were amplified with the immunoSEQ multiplex PCR assay covering 54 Vbeta and 13 Jbeta segments. PCR amplification bias was corrected by using a synthetic template baseline for primer optimization and computational correction. The original pipeline was this. Reads were assigned to V, D and J genes according to IMGT and analyzed in immunoSEQ Analyzer, with only productive sequences retained. To calculate clonality, Shannon entropy was normalized by log2 of the number of productive unique sequences and then subtracted from one. Public and private clones were assessed among the 100 most prevalent clones of each patient and control. Clones were defined as Susac-specific if absent from the healthy and MS cohorts, from 1052 published viral clones and from other ImmuneACCESS disease sequences. TCRdb trimmed the raw reads at Q25, called clones with MiXCR and kept productive beta chains. Each CDR3 protein appears once, grouped with its most common genes and DNA. V and J calls and clone size were set by TCRdb, not the authors. For this sample there are 170,000 or so distinct CDR3 sequences; 90% to 95% appear just once. The biggest ten clones account for approximately 0.11% of the sample.

Counted from cysteine to phenylalanine, this CDR3 has 16 amino acids. Only the CDR3 region is kept as DNA, spanning 48 bases read in frame from base 1. Per the germline V gene, SQVTM is the CDR1 and ANQGSEA is the CDR2. Peripheral blood CD8+ and CD4+ T cells from healthy donors, Susac syndrome patients and multiple sclerosis patients were profiled by high-throughput TCR beta sequencing. Recently defined diagnostic criteria for definite or probable disease were met by the Susac syndrome patients. Bulk CD8+ and CD4+ T cells were purified magnetically by negative isolation, whereas CD8+ TEMRA cells were enriched by FACS. Blood was collected in EDTA tubes and processed within 24 hours, with PBMCs isolated through density gradient centrifugation. PBMCs destined for TCR sequencing were cryopreserved in liquid nitrogen and later thawed in a 37 °C water bath. The sorted or isolated CD4+, CD8+ and CD8+ TEMRA cells reached a purity of at least 90%.

Comment on this clonotype: The clone's antigen remains unknown. The junction does not match germline at one end; this may be a read error.

The chain couples TRBV29-1 to TRBJ1-4, and TRBD1 aligns with 12 junction nucleotides. This clonotype was obtained from a human donor with Susac syndrome. Input material: CD4+ T cells from PBMCs. The CDR3 loop reads CSVEGGAGQGAEKLFF. The DNA is TGCAGCGTGGAAGGGGGTGCGGGACAGGGGGCTGAAAAACTGTTTTTT.